This TCR beta chain was sequenced for a study of shared clonotypes between healthy human individuals. Background on the study: Samples came from a couple of female and a few male donors aged 18 to 49. Each donor contributed plates that comprised three CD4 naive, three CD4 memory, two CD8 naive and one CD8 memory.

A single count supports this clone. Its antigen is still unknown. Sequencing used immunoSEQ multiplex PCR; TCRdb keeps in-frame clones, though not all of them. The sample holds about 2,200,000 clones, more than 85% seen once. The CDR3 has 16 amino acids. J gave up 2 bases and V 4 bases, and 7 bases lay outside the gene matches. The germline V gene has CDR1 SGHTA and CDR2 FQGNSA. Study-level findings and limits: Clonotype sharing among the donors was expected to vary with sequencing depth.

Naivety among CD8 cells was defined by CD45RO negativity and positive CCR7 selection, thereby excluding terminally differentiated effector memory CD45RA+ cells. The chain carries TRBV7-2 and TRBJ2-7; the match to TRBD2 covers 11 bases. Source material: naive CD8+ T cells from PBMCs. This receptor was identified in a man younger than 35 in good health. Some clones in this sample may be carry-over from other donors' samples. CDR3 DNA sequence: TGTGCCAGCAGCTCCTCGACTAGCGGGAACCCCTACGAGCAGTACTTC. Translating gives CASSSSTSGNPYEQYF.